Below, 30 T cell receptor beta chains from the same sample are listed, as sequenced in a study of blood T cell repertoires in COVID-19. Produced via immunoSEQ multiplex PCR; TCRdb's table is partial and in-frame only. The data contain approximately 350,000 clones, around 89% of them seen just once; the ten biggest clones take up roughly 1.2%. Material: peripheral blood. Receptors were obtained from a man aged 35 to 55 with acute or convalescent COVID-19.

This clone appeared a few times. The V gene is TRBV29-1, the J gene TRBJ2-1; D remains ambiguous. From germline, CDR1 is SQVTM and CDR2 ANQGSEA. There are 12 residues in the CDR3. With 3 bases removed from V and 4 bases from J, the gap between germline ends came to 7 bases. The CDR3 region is CSVDQRYNEQFF. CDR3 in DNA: TGCAGCGTTGATCAACGGTACAATGAGCAGTTCTTC.

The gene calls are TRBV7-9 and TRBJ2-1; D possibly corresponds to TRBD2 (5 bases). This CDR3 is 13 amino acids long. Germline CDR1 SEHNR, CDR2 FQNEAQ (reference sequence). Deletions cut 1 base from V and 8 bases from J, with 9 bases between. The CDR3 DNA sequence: TGTGCCAGCAGCTTAGTTCGGCGGGATGAGCAGTTCTTC. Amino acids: CASSLVRRDEQFF.

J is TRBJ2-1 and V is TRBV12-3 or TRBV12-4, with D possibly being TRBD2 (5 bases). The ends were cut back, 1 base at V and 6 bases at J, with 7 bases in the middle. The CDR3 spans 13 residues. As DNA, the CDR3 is TGTGCCAGCAGTTTAGTTCGGGGCAATGAGCAGTTCTTC. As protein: CASSLVRGNEQFF.

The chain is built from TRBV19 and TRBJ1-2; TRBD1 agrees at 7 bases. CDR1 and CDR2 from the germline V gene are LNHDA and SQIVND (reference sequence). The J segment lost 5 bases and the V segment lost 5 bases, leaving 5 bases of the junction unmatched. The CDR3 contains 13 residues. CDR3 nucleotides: TGTGCCAGTAGTGACGGACAGGTTTATGGCTACACCTTC. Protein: CASSDGQVYGYTF.

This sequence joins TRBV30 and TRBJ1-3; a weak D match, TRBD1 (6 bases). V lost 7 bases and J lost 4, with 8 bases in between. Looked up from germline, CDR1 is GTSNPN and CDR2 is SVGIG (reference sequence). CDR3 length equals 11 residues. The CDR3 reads CASGVGNTIYF. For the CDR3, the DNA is TGTGCCTCAGGGGTAGGAAACACCATATATTTT.

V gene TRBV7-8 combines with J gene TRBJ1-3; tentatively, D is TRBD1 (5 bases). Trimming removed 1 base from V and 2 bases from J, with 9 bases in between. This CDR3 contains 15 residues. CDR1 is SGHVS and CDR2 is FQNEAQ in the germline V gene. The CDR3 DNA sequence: TGTGCCAGCAGCTTAGGACGGGGGGCTGGAAACACCATATATTTT. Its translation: CASSLGRGAGNTIYF.

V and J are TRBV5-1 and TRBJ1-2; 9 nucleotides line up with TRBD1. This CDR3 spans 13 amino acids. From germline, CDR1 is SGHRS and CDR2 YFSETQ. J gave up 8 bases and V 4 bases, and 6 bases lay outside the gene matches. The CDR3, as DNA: TGCGCCAGCAGCGGGGGGACAGGGCAGGGCTACACCTTC. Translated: CASSGGTGQGYTF.

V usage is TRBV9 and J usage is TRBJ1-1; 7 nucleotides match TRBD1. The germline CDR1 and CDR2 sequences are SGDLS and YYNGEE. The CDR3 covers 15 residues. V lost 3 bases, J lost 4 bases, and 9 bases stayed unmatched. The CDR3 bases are TGTGCCAGCAGCGCCGCCTTCTCAGGGGGCACTGAAGCTTTCTTT. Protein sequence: CASSAAFSGGTEAFF.

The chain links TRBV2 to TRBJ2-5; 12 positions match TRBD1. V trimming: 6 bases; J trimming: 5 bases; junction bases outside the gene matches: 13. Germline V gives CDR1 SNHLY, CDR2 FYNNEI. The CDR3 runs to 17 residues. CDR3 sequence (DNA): TGTGCCAGCAGAGCCACCTTCGGGACAGGGGGCCGGGAGACCCAGTACTTC. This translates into CASRATFGTGGRETQYF.

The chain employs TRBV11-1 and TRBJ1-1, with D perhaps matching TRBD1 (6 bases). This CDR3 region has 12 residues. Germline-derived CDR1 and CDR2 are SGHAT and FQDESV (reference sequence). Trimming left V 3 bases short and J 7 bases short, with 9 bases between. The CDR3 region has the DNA TGTGCCAGCAGCTTCGGACAGCGTGAAGCTTTCTTT. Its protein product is CASSFGQREAFF.

The CDR3: CSVVEDRGNEQYF. CDR3 DNA: TGCAGCGTTGTAGAGGACAGGGGAAACGAGCAGTACTTC. V is TRBV29-1 and J is TRBJ2-7; TRBD1 matches 9 bases. Germline V gene data show CDR1 as SQVTM and CDR2 as ANQGSEA. V was clipped by 4 bases and J by 5 bases; unmatched bases: 6. The CDR3 extends over 13 amino acids.

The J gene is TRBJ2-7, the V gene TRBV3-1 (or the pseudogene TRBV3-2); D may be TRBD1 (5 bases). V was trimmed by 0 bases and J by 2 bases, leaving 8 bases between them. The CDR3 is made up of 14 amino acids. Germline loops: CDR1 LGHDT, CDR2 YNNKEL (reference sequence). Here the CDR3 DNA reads TGTGCCAGCAGCCAAGATCAGGGAACCTACGAGCAGTACTTC. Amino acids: CASSQDQGTYEQYF.

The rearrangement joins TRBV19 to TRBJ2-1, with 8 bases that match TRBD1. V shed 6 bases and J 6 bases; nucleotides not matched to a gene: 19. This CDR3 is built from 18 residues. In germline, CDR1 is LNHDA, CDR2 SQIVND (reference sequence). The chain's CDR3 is CASSNERLRDRTANEQFF. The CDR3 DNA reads TGTGCCAGTAGCAACGAACGACTCCGGGACAGGACTGCCAATGAGCAGTTCTTC. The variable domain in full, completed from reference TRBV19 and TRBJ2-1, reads DGGITQSPKYLFRKEGQNVTLSCEQNLNHDAMYWYRQDPGQGLRLIYYSQIVNDFQKGDIAEGYSVSREKKESFPLTVTSAQKNPTAFYLCASSNERLRDRTANEQFFGPGTRLTVL.

CDR3 nucleotides: TGTGCCAGCAGCTTAATAGCGGGAGGCCTCACAGATACGCAGTATTTT. This translates into CASSLIAGGLTDTQYF. This chain uses TRBV7-9 with TRBJ2-3, with 10 positions matching TRBD2. Germline CDR1 SEHNR, CDR2 FQNEAQ (reference sequence). CDR3 size: 16 residues. V shed 2 bases and J 2 bases; nucleotides not matched to a gene: 4.

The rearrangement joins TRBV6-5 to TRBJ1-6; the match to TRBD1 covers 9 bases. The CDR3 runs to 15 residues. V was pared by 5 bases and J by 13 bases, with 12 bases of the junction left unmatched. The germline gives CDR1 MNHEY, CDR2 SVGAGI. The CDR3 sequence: CASSRGDRDVSPLHF. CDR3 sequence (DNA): TGTGCCAGCAGTAGGGGGGACAGGGACGTTTCCCCCCTCCACTTT.

In nucleotides, the CDR3 is TGTGCCACCGCCTACGGGGGTCACACAGATACGCAGTATTTT. Translating gives CATAYGGHTDTQYF. The chain links TRBV27 to TRBJ2-3; weak D call: TRBD2 (6 bases). V shed 10 bases and J shed 2 bases, with 16 bases lying between them. The CDR3 is made up of 14 amino acids. Germline-derived CDR1 and CDR2 are MNHEY and SMNVEV (reference sequence).

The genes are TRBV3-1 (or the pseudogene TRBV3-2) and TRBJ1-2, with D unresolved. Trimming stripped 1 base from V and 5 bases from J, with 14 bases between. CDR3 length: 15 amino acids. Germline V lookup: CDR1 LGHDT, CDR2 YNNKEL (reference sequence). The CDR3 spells CASSQVSGYGYGYTF. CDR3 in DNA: TGTGCCAGCAGCCAAGTTAGCGGTTACGGTTATGGCTACACCTTC.

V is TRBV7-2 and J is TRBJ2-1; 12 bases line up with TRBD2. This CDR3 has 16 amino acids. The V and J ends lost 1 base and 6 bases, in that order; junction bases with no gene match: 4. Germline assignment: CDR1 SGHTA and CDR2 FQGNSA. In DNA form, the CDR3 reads TGTGCCAGCAGCTTAGAAGCTAGCGGGGGGGGCAATGAGCAGTTCTTC. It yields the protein CASSLEASGGGNEQFF.

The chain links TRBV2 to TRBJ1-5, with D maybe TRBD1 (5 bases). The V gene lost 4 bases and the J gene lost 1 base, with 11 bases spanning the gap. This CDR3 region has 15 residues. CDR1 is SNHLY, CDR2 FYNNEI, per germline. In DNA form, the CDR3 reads TGTGCCAGCAGTGGGGGCAGGGCAAGCAATCAGCCCCAGCATTTT. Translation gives CASSGGRASNQPQHF.

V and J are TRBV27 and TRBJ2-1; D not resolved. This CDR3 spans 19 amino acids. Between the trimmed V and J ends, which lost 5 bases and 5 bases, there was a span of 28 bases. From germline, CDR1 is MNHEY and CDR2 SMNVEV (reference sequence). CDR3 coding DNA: TGTGCCAGCAGTCCCCTATTTGTATTTAGTGGTAGGAGTGACAATGAGCAGTTCTTC. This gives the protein CASSPLFVFSGRSDNEQFF.

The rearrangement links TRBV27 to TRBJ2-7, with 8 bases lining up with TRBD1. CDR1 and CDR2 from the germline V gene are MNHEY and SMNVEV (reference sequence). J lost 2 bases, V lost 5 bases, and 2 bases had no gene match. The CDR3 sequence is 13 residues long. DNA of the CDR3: TGTGCCAGCAGTCTGACAGGGGCCTACGAGCAGTACTTC. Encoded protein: CASSLTGAYEQYF.

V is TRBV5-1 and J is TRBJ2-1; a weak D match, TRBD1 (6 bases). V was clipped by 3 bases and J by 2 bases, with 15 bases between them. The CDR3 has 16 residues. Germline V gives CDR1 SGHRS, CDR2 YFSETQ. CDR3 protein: CASSSVTGFAYNEQFF. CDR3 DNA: TGCGCCAGCAGCTCGGTGACAGGATTTGCCTACAATGAGCAGTTCTTC.

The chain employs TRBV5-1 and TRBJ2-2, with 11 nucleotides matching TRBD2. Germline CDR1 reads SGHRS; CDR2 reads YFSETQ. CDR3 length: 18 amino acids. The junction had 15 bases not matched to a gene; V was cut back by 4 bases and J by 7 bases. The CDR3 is CASSGLVAGGPVVGELFF. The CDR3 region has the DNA TGCGCCAGCAGCGGATTAGTAGCGGGAGGGCCGGTTGTCGGGGAGCTGTTTTTT.

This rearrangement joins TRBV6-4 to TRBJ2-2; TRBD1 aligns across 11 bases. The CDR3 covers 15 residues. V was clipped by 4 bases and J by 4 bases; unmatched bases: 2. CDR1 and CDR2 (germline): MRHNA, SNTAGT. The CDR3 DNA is TGTGCCAGCAGTGGCGGGACAGGGGGCACCGGGGAGCTGTTTTTT. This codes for CASSGGTGGTGELFF.

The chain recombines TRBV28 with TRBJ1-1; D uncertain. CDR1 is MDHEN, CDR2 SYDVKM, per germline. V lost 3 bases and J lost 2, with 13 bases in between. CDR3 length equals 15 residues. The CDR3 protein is CASSFRYSQNTEAFF. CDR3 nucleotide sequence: TGTGCCAGCAGTTTCCGTTATAGCCAAAACACTGAAGCTTTCTTT.

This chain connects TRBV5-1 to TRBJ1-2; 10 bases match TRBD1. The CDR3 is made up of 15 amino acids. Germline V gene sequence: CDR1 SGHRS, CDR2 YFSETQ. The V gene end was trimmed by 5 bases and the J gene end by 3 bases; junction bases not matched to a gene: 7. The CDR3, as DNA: TGCGCCAGCAGTCAGCCGGGACAGGGGCACTATGGCTACACCTTC. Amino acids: CASSQPGQGHYGYTF. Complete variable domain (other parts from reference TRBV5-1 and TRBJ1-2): KAGVTQTPRYLIKTRGQQVTLSCSPISGHRSVSWYQQTPGQGLQFLFEYFSETQRNKGNFPGRFSGRQFSNSRSEMNVSTLELGDSALYLCASSQPGQGHYGYTFGSGTRLTVV.

CDR3 protein: CASSLSDQPQHF. CDR3 bases: TGTGCCAGCAGCTTGTCCGATCAGCCCCAGCATTTT. The chain is built from TRBV5-6 and TRBJ1-5; the D is unclear. The germline CDR1 and CDR2 sequences are SGHDT and YYEEEE. Trimming took 1 base from V and 5 from J, leaving 4 bases between them. CDR3 length: 12 residues.

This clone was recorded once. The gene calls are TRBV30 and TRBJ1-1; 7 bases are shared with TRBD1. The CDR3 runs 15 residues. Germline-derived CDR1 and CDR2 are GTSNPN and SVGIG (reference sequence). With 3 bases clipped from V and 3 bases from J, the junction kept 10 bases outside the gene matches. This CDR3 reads CAWSLNTGVDTEAFF. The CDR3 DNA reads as TGTGCCTGGAGCCTAAACACAGGGGTTGACACTGAAGCTTTCTTT.

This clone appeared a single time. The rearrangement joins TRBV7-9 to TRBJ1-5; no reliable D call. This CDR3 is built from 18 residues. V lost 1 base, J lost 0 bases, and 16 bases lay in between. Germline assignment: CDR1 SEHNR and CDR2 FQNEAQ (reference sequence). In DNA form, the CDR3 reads TGTGCCAGCAGCTTAGTTTACAGCCAAAGATATAGCAATCAGCCCCAGCATTTT. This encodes CASSLVYSQRYSNQPQHF.

The CDR3 is CASSSTGRGRTF. The CDR3 DNA sequence: TGTGCCAGTAGCTCGACAGGGCGGGGCCGCACCTTC. This chain joins TRBV19 and TRBJ1-2; 7 bases match TRBD1. This CDR3 is 12 amino acids long. The V and J ends lost 6 bases and 13 bases, in that order; junction bases with no gene match: 11. Germline V gene data show CDR1 as LNHDA and CDR2 as SQIVND (reference sequence). The whole variable domain, remainder taken from reference TRBV19 and TRBJ1-2, is DGGITQSPKYLFRKEGQNVTLSCEQNLNHDAMYWYRQDPGQGLRLIYYSQIVNDFQKGDIAEGYSVSREKKESFPLTVTSAQKNPTAFYLCASSSTGRGRTFGSGTRLTVV.